The next 18 T cell receptor beta chains were all read from a single sample in a study of T cells expressing NK-cell markers. From its re-call of the 5' RACE reads, TCRdb lists each CDR3 protein once, without DNA. Its table records 120,000 to 150,000 distinct CDR3 sequences. Sequences were obtained from blood T cells: a sorted CD56 or NKG2C T cell subset, CD4+ or CD8+ T cells, or bulk PBMC T cells (not recorded which). These receptors originate from a man between 18 and 35 years old in good health.

V gene TRBV6-2 or TRBV6-3 combines with J gene TRBJ2-3; TCRdb names TRBD1, which stays unverified in the absence of DNA. The CDR3 extends over 16 amino acids. Per the germline V gene, CDR1 is MNHEY and CDR2 is SVGEGT. The chain's CDR3 is CASSYRDEDITDTQYF.

This rearrangement joins TRBV2 to TRBJ2-3; lacking DNA, the TRBD1 call made by TCRdb goes unchecked. The germline CDR1 and CDR2 sequences are SNHLY and FYNNEI. This CDR3 region has 13 residues. CDR3 loop: CASWDTQSDTQYF. Drawing the rest from reference TRBV2 and TRBJ2-3, the complete variable domain is EPEVTQTPSHQVTQMGQEVILRCVPISNHLYFYWYRQILGQKVEFLVSFYNNEISEKSEIFDDQFSVERPDGSNFTLKIRSTKLEDSAMYFCASWDTQSDTQYFGPGTRLTVL.

This chain uses TRBV5-5 with TRBJ1-5. CDR1 and CDR2 (germline): SGHKS, YYEKEE (reference sequence). The CDR3 has 14 residues. The CDR3 here is CASSTGPNNQPQHF.

The chain has TRBV27 and TRBJ2-1; TCRdb names TRBD2, which stays unverified in the absence of DNA. This CDR3 is built from 20 residues. Germline CDR1 MNHEY, CDR2 SMNVEV (reference sequence). CDR3 loop: CASSPDRGSTSGRAPNEQFF.

The V call is TRBV6-2 or TRBV6-3, the J call TRBJ2-1; TCRdb selects TRBD2, and the lack of DNA leaves this call unchecked. The CDR3 is 15 residues long. Looked up from germline, CDR1 is MNHEY and CDR2 is SVGEGT. The CDR3 loop reads CASSYRLAGGNEQFF.

The CDR3 here is CASSLTGQGATNEKLFF. The chain is built from TRBV5-5 and TRBJ1-4; TCRdb reports TRBD1, a call that lacks DNA to check it against. The CDR3 is made up of 17 amino acids. In germline, CDR1 is SGHKS, CDR2 YYEKEE (reference sequence).

The chain carries TRBV4-2 and TRBJ2-6. CDR1 is LGHNA, CDR2 YNFKEQ, per germline. This CDR3 is 11 amino acids long. CDR3 sequence: CASSQDGVLTF.

The chain's CDR3 is CASSESTGELFF. The J gene is TRBJ2-2, the V gene TRBV11-2. The CDR3 length is 12 residues. Looked up from germline, CDR1 is SGHAT and CDR2 is FQNNGV.

V is TRBV28 and J is TRBJ2-1; TCRdb proposes TRBD2, but this gene call is untestable without DNA. CDR1 and CDR2 (germline): MDHEN, SYDVKM. The CDR3 consists of 18 residues. CDR3 residues: CASSFPGLAGGLYNEQFF.

The rearrangement links TRBV6-5 to TRBJ1-1; TCRdb selects TRBD1, and the lack of DNA leaves this call unchecked. The CDR3 consists of 13 residues. From germline, CDR1 is MNHEY and CDR2 SVGAGI. CDR3 residues: CASSSLQSGEAFF.

The V and J genes are TRBV7-6 and TRBJ1-1; TCRdb calls TRBD1, which cannot be checked without DNA. In germline, CDR1 is SGHVS, CDR2 FNYEAQ. The CDR3 sequence is 14 residues long. The CDR3 here is CASSAGTLNTEAFF. Variable domain in full (rest from reference TRBV7-6 and TRBJ1-1): GAGVSQSPRYKVTKRGQDVALRCDPISGHVSLYWYRQALGQGPEFLTYFNYEAQQDKSGLPNDRFSAERPEGSISTLTIQRTEQRDSAMYRCASSAGTLNTEAFFGQGTRLTVV.

The chain combines TRBV19 with TRBJ1-1; checking the TCRdb D call of TRBD1 is not possible without DNA. The CDR3 length is 15 residues. Germline V CDR1 and CDR2: LNHDA, SQIVND (reference sequence). The CDR3 here is CASSRQGEMNTEAFF.

The chain joins TRBV29-1 to TRBJ2-1; checking the TCRdb D call of TRBD1 is not possible without DNA. This CDR3 is built from 13 residues. CDR1 is SQVTM, CDR2 ANQGSEA, per germline. CDR3 amino acids: CSVGGFHDNEQFF.

The V gene is TRBV5-1, the J gene TRBJ2-3; TCRdb calls TRBD2, which cannot be checked without DNA. Germline V gene lookup returns CDR1 SGHRS and CDR2 YFSETQ. The CDR3 has 16 residues. CDR3 sequence reads: CASSVSIAGSTDTQYF.

The J gene is TRBJ2-5, the V gene TRBV6-2 or TRBV6-3; TCRdb's D call of TRBD1 is untestable without DNA. In germline, CDR1 is MNHEY, CDR2 SVGEGT. This CDR3 has 15 amino acids. This chain's CDR3 is CASSHPGQGSETQYF.

The chain employs TRBV20-1 and TRBJ1-5. The CDR3 loop spans 14 amino acids. The germline V gene has CDR1 DFQATT and CDR2 SNEGSKA (reference sequence). CDR3 sequence: CSAGNRLSNQPQHF.

The chain links TRBV20-1 to TRBJ2-1; the TCRdb D gene call, TRBD2, has no DNA to confirm it. Germline lookup yields CDR1 DFQATT and CDR2 SNEGSKA (reference sequence). The CDR3 sequence is 15 residues long. The CDR3 is CSAYLTSGGPNEQFF.

CDR3 sequence: CASSLQFLGSYEQYF. This rearrangement joins TRBV27 to TRBJ2-7. The CDR3 is made up of 15 amino acids. The V gene's germline CDR1 is MNHEY and CDR2 SMNVEV (reference sequence).